The sequence of this T cell receptor (beta chain) was determined in a study of T-cell memory formation after mild COVID-19. Across the whole study: Across donors, TCR clusters were largely donor specific. Regarding the study as a whole: Day 15 to 85 contracting clones showed balanced CD4/CD8; later expanders leaned CD4+.

V trimming: 2 bases; J trimming: 9 bases; junction bases outside the gene matches: 1. Germline CDR1 and CDR2: MNHNS and SASEGT. The CDR3 runs to 12 residues. As regards this clonotype: Its antigen is as yet unknown.

Barcoded TCR alpha and TCR beta cDNA libraries with UMIs came from 5'RACE using constant-segment primers. TCRdb recomputed calls from the 5' RACE reads with MiXCR, one row per CDR3 protein. The sample includes 300,000 to 400,000 distinct CDR3 sequences, roughly 21% of them seen just once. The chain recombines TRBV6-1 with TRBJ1-5; 7 bases agree with TRBD1. This TCR was recovered from an adult woman who had mild COVID-19 (a few samples of this study predate the infection). Cell type and time point are not known. Sequenced: PBMCs or a T cell subset sorted from them (not recorded which). The chain's CDR3 is CASSEPGGPQHF. CDR3 bases: TGTGCCAGCAGTGAACCAGGGGGGCCCCAGCATTTT.